This entry lists 25 T cell receptor beta chains sequenced from one sample in a study of long-term antiretroviral therapy in people with HIV. Runs used v3.0 of the immunoSEQ assay and were done at survey level. Libraries were prepared by immunoSEQ multiplex PCR; TCRdb keeps only in-frame clonotypes and omits some of them. The repertoire consists of almost 35,000 clones, with 70% to 90% occurring once and the leading ten covering about 5.3%. Sequences were derived from unsorted PBMCs, sampled roughly 2.9 years before starting antiretroviral therapy. The receptors come from a woman in her 30s with HIV.

The chain has TRBV18 and TRBJ2-4, with 11 nucleotides matching TRBD2. CDR1 and CDR2 from the germline V gene are KGHSH and LQKENI. CDR3 size: 16 residues. The V gene end was trimmed by 3 bases and the J gene end by 6 bases; junction bases not matched to a gene: 7. The CDR3 reads CASSPTTGTSGNIQYF. CDR3 nucleotides: TGTGCCAGCTCACCCACAACCGGGACTAGCGGAAACATTCAGTACTTC.

The V gene is TRBV6-1, the J gene TRBJ1-6; TRBD1 might be the D (5 bases). CDR1 and CDR2 (germline): MNHNS, SASEGT. V lost 7 bases and J lost 7, with 11 bases in between. The CDR3 spans 13 residues. This CDR3 is CASKTRENSPLHF. The DNA of the CDR3 is TGTGCCAGCAAAACCAGGGAAAATTCACCCCTCCACTTT.

The rearrangement uses TRBV18 and TRBJ1-2, with 7 bases fitting TRBD1. The CDR3 runs 14 residues. The V segment lost 5 bases and the J segment 8 bases; nucleotides outside the gene matches: 11. Germline assignment: CDR1 KGHSH and CDR2 LQKENI. The CDR3 here is CASSSNQGGGGYTF. The CDR3 DNA sequence: TGTGCCAGCTCATCGAATCAGGGGGGTGGCGGCTACACCTTC.

This clone was seen only once. The chain employs TRBV5-1 and TRBJ1-1; D possibly corresponds to TRBD1 (6 bases). Germline V gene lookup returns CDR1 SGHRS and CDR2 YFSETQ. Trimming shortened V by 4 bases and J by 0 bases, and 16 bases separated the two germline ends. CDR3 size: 16 residues. CDR3 nucleotides: TGCGCCAGCAGCCTACGGACAGTCAACATGAACACTGAAGCTTTCTTT. As protein: CASSLRTVNMNTEAFF. Full variable domain (remainder filled in from reference TRBV5-1 and TRBJ1-1): KAGVTQTPRYLIKTRGQQVTLSCSPISGHRSVSWYQQTPGQGLQFLFEYFSETQRNKGNFPGRFSGRQFSNSRSEMNVSTLELGDSALYLCASSLRTVNMNTEAFFGQGTRLTVV.

The chain uses TRBV6-1 and TRBJ1-4; TRBD1 is a possible D gene (5 bases). Trimming cost V 0 bases and J 8 bases, with 10 bases left between them. CDR1 and CDR2 (germline): MNHNS, SASEGT. The CDR3 loop spans 14 amino acids. CDR3 in amino acids: CASSEAGGSEKLFF. CDR3 DNA: TGTGCCAGCAGTGAAGCGGGGGGGTCGGAAAAACTGTTTTTT.

This sequence joins TRBV30 and TRBJ1-1; D remains ambiguous. CDR1 is GTSNPN, CDR2 SVGIG, per germline (reference sequence). This CDR3 region has 11 residues. V shed 0 bases and J shed 6 bases, with 5 bases lying between them. The CDR3: CAWSVLAEAFF. The CDR3 DNA follows: TGTGCCTGGAGTGTACTTGCTGAAGCTTTCTTT.

The gene calls are TRBV27 and TRBJ2-2; a weak D match, TRBD1 (6 bases). The V gene's germline CDR1 is MNHEY and CDR2 SMNVEV (reference sequence). Trimming removed 4 bases from V and 4 bases from J, with 10 bases in between. CDR3 size: 14 residues. The CDR3 DNA follows: TGTGCCAGCAGTTCCAACAGGGTCACCGGGGAGCTGTTTTTT. Translated: CASSSNRVTGELFF.

The J gene is TRBJ1-1, the V gene TRBV9, with a possible D match to TRBD1 (6 bases). The CDR3 is 13 residues long. CDR1 and CDR2 (germline): SGDLS, YYNGEE. Between the trimmed V and J ends, which lost 0 bases and 4 bases, there was a span of 7 bases. DNA for the CDR3: TGTGCCAGCAGCGTAGAGGGGGTCACTGAAGCTTTCTTT. Its translation is CASSVEGVTEAFF.

This clone has just one count. The CDR3 nucleotides read TGTGCCAGCAGCAACGTAGTCGGGGATAGTGGCTACACCTTC. This translates into CASSNVVGDSGYTF. The chain is built from TRBV5-6 and TRBJ1-2; D is unresolved. CDR1 is SGHDT, CDR2 YYEEEE, per germline. The ends were cut back, 4 bases at V and 7 bases at J, with 17 bases in the middle. CDR3 length equals 14 residues. Combining the CDR3 with reference TRBV5-6 and TRBJ1-2 gives the whole variable domain DAGVTQSPTHLIKTRGQQVTLRCSPKSGHDTVSWYQQALGQGPQFIFQYYEEEERQRGNFPDRFSGHQFPNYSSELNVNALLLGDSALYLCASSNVVGDSGYTFGSGTRLTVV.

This clone was counted a single time. The chain has TRBV6-6 and TRBJ1-2; D perhaps matches TRBD1 (5 bases). V was shortened by 0 bases and J by 7 bases, with 15 bases between the two germline ends. This CDR3 is built from 15 residues. Germline V CDR1 and CDR2: MNHNY, SVGAGI (reference sequence). The CDR3: CASSYSSITGGGYTF. In DNA form, the CDR3 reads TGTGCCAGCAGTTACTCGAGTATTACCGGGGGTGGCTACACCTTC.

The chain joins TRBV30 to TRBJ1-4; maybe TRBD1 (5 bases). Trimming stripped 0 bases from V and 4 bases from J, with 6 bases between. The CDR3 runs to 13 residues. Germline CDR1 reads GTSNPN; CDR2 reads SVGIG (reference sequence). CDR3 bases: TGTGCCTGGAGTGTGCAGGGTAATGAAAAACTGTTTTTT. Its protein is CAWSVQGNEKLFF.

V is TRBV6-5 and J is TRBJ1-2; 10 nucleotides match TRBD1. The CDR3 spans 15 residues. In germline, CDR1 is MNHEY, CDR2 SVGAGI. J gave up 3 bases and V 6 bases, and 7 bases lay outside the gene matches. CDR3 nucleotide sequence: TGTGCCAGCAGCTCTGACAGGGGGCAATACTATGGCTACACCTTC. It translates to CASSSDRGQYYGYTF.

The V and J genes are TRBV5-1 and TRBJ1-1; 9 nucleotides line up with TRBD1. CDR1 is SGHRS, CDR2 YFSETQ, per germline. Unmatched junction bases numbered 7, after V lost 2 bases and J lost 2 bases. This CDR3 spans 16 amino acids. This chain's CDR3 is CASSFLQGARNTEAFF. The CDR3 region has the DNA TGCGCCAGCAGCTTCCTACAGGGGGCTCGAAACACTGAAGCTTTCTTT. The variable domain in full, with the rest retrieved from reference TRBV5-1 and TRBJ1-1, is KAGVTQTPRYLIKTRGQQVTLSCSPISGHRSVSWYQQTPGQGLQFLFEYFSETQRNKGNFPGRFSGRQFSNSRSEMNVSTLELGDSALYLCASSFLQGARNTEAFFGQGTRLTVV.

V is TRBV18 and J is TRBJ2-1; D gene unclear. Between the trimmed V and J ends, which lost 2 bases and 5 bases, there was a span of 7 bases. Germline V lookup: CDR1 KGHSH, CDR2 LQKENI. The CDR3 extends over 13 amino acids. The CDR3 coding sequence is TGTGCCAGCTCACCAGGCCCAGACAATGAGCAGTTCTTC. Translated, it gives CASSPGPDNEQFF. Variable domain in full (rest from reference TRBV18 and TRBJ2-1): NAGVMQNPRHLVRRRGQEARLRCSPMKGHSHVYWYRQLPEEGLKFMVYLQKENIIDESGMPKERFSAEFPKEGPSILRIQQVVRGDSAAYFCASSPGPDNEQFFGPGTRLTVL.

This clone occurred a few times. V gene TRBV5-1 combines with J gene TRBJ1-2; D gene uncertain. The germline V gene has CDR1 SGHRS and CDR2 YFSETQ. This CDR3 has 15 amino acids. V was cut by 0 bases and J by 2 bases, with 11 bases left in between. CDR3 bases: TGCGCCAGCAGCTTGGGGGAAGGGTCCAACTATGGCTACACCTTC. It yields the protein CASSLGEGSNYGYTF.

In DNA, the CDR3 is TGTGCCAGCAGCCCCCACCCGACAGGGGTCACTGAAGCTTTCTTT. Translation: CASSPHPTGVTEAFF. The rearrangement joins TRBV4-2 to TRBJ1-1; 8 bases line up with TRBD1. V lost 4 bases to trimming and J lost 4 bases; unmatched junction nucleotides: 8. The CDR3 sequence is 15 residues long. Germline CDR1 and CDR2: LGHNA and YNFKEQ.

The chain combines TRBV5-6 with TRBJ1-6, with D possibly matching TRBD1 (6 bases). V was cut by 3 bases and J by 8 bases, with 15 bases left in between. This CDR3 has 15 residues. Germline CDR1 reads SGHDT; CDR2 reads YYEEEE. CDR3 sequence: CASSSTGTTDSPLHF. CDR3 sequence (DNA): TGTGCCAGCAGCTCAACAGGGACGACTGATTCACCCCTCCACTTT.

CDR3 bases: TGTGCCAGCAGTCCGACAGGGTATGGAAACACCATATATTTT. Translated: CASSPTGYGNTIYF. This chain joins TRBV6-5 and TRBJ1-3; 7 nucleotides line up with TRBD1. Germline trimming cut 5 bases from V and 3 bases from J; bases unmatched to any gene: 4. The CDR3 covers 14 residues. Germline loops: CDR1 MNHEY, CDR2 SVGAGI.

V usage is TRBV6-5 and J usage is TRBJ1-5; no clear D. The CDR3 extends over 14 amino acids. The germline V gene has CDR1 MNHEY and CDR2 SVGAGI. Trimming took off 4 bases at V and 3 bases at J, with 10 bases between the two ends. The CDR3 DNA is TGTGCCAGCAGTTCCTCAGGAGACAATCAGCCCCAGCATTTT. Encoded protein: CASSSSGDNQPQHF.

The gene calls are TRBV13 and TRBJ2-5, with D perhaps TRBD1 or TRBD2 (5 bases each). Trimming took 7 bases from V and 4 from J, leaving 16 bases between them. Germline values: CDR1 PRHDT, CDR2 FYEKMQ (reference sequence). This CDR3 is 14 amino acids long. The CDR3 loop is CASTRGRLGETQYF. The CDR3, as DNA: TGTGCCAGCACACGGGGCAGGCTGGGAGAGACCCAGTACTTC. The variable domain in full, completed from reference TRBV13 and TRBJ2-5, reads AAGVIQSPRHLIKEKRETATLKCYPIPRHDTVYWYQQGPGQDPQFLISFYEKMQSDKGSIPDRFSAQQFSDYHSELNMSSLELGDSALYFCASTRGRLGETQYFGPGTRLLVL.

The chain combines TRBV9 with TRBJ2-5; no firm D call. CDR3 length: 15 residues. Trimming removed 0 bases at V and 4 bases at J, with 13 bases between. The germline gives CDR1 SGDLS, CDR2 YYNGEE. The CDR3 spells CASSVDLGSGETQYF. CDR3 DNA: TGTGCCAGCAGCGTAGATCTAGGGTCAGGAGAGACCCAGTACTTC.

The chain recombines TRBV27 with TRBJ1-4; D call uncertain. Trimming cost V 7 bases and J 4 bases, with 7 bases left between them. Per germline, CDR1 MNHEY and CDR2 SMNVEV (reference sequence). This CDR3 comprises 12 residues. CDR3 bases: TGTGCCAGCAAAGGGAATAATGAAAAACTGTTTTTT. Amino acids: CASKGNNEKLFF.

The gene calls are TRBV2 and TRBJ2-1; D unresolved. Between the trimmed V and J ends, which lost 3 bases and 0 bases, there was a span of 6 bases. The CDR3 consists of 14 residues. Germline CDR1 and CDR2: SNHLY and FYNNEI. In DNA form, the CDR3 reads TGTGCCAGCAGTGATTTTAGCTCCTACAATGAGCAGTTCTTC. Its protein is CASSDFSSYNEQFF.

The J gene is TRBJ1-3, the V gene TRBV25-1; no definite D call. Trimming left V 6 bases short and J 4 bases short, with 19 bases between. CDR1 and CDR2 from the germline V gene are MGHDK and SYGVNS. This CDR3 has 16 residues. In DNA, the CDR3 is TGTGCCAGCAGCGACCCTCTCCCGGCCGGGGGAAACACCATATATTTT. The encoded protein is CASSDPLPAGGNTIYF. The full variable domain, completed using reference TRBV25-1 and TRBJ1-3, is EADIYQTPRYLVIGTGKKITLECSQTMGHDKMYWYQQDPGMELHLIHYSYGVNSTEKGDLSSESTVSRIRTEHFPLTLESARPSHTSQYLCASSDPLPAGGNTIYFGEGSWLTVV.

The chain uses TRBV9 and TRBJ2-7, with TRBD2 matching 7 bases. V dropped 0 bases and J dropped 1; count of bases not matched to a gene: 4. Germline lookup yields CDR1 SGDLS and CDR2 YYNGEE. The CDR3 is 15 residues long. In DNA form, the CDR3 reads TGTGCCAGCAGCGTAGACAGCGGGGCTTCCTACGAGCAGTACTTC. This translates into CASSVDSGASYEQYF.